This T cell receptor beta chain appears in the sequencing data of a study of cytomegalovirus exposure and HLA in healthy donors. Study results and caveats: Cytomegalovirus association was assigned to under 200 TCR beta chains. A few of the chains that were CMV-associated were confirmed in vitro to be specific for CMV antigens. Per published reports, the classifier diagnosed cytomegalovirus status with high specificity and sensitivity.

The 120-subject validation cohort, separate from the 666-subject first cohort, included the donors. Germline CDR1 and CDR2: SGHAT and FQNNGV. Trimming removed 4 bases from V and 4 bases from J; junction bases left unmatched: 1. The CDR3 is 14 amino acids. A remark on this clone: No antigen is known for it.

TCRdb's table, derived via immunoSEQ multiplex PCR, lists solely in-frame clones and lacks some. The profile shows 90,000 to 110,000 clones, about 88% of them singletons. The sequenced material came from PBMCs. The gene calls are TRBV11-2 and TRBJ2-1; 10 bases fit TRBD1. The source of this sequence is a woman aged 18-29 years in good health and CMV-seropositive. The chain's CDR3 is CASSSDRGYNEQFF. Here the CDR3 DNA reads TGTGCCAGCAGCTCGGACAGGGGGTACAATGAGCAGTTCTTC.